Sequencing of this T cell receptor (beta chain) was carried out in a study of blood T cells in healthy people across ages. Study results and limitations: Aged donors had fewer naive CD4+ cells and lower diversity than long-lived donors.

The ends were cut back, 5 bases at V and 11 bases at J, with 18 bases in the middle. Per the germline V gene, CDR1 is LNHDA and CDR2 is SQIVND (reference sequence). The CDR3 loop spans 13 amino acids. Details on this clonotype: Its matching antigen is unknown.

The authors ran a second PCR of about 6 to 11 cycles using a sample-barcoded 5' primer and a J-beta primer mix. TCRdb re-called the 5' RACE reads through MiXCR, storing one row per CDR3 protein. The sample lists over 950,000 distinct CDR3 sequences; roughly two fifths were seen once. Sequences were obtained from blood. This sequence was found in a young man in good health. The chain combines TRBV19 with TRBJ2-5, with D maybe TRBD1 (5 bases). The CDR3 bases are TGTGCCAGTAGTGACAGACCCCACAATGAGCAGTACTTC. It yields the protein CASSDRPHNEQYF.